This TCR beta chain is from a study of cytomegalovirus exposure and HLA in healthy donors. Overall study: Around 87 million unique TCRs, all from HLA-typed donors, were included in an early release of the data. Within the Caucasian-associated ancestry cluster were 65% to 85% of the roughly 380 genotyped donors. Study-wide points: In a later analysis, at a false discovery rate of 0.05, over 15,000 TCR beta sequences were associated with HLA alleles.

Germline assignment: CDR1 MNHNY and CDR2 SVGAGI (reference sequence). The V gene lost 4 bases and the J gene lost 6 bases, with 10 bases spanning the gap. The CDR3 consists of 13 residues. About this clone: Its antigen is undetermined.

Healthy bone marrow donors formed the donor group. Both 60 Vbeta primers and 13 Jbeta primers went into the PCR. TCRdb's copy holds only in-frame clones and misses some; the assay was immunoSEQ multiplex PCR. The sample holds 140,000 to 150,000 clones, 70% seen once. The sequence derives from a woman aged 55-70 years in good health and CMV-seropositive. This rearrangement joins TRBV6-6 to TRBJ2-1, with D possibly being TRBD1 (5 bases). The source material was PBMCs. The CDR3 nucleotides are TGTGCCAGCAGTTCCGTGGGGCTCAATGAGCAGTTCTTC. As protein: CASSSVGLNEQFF.